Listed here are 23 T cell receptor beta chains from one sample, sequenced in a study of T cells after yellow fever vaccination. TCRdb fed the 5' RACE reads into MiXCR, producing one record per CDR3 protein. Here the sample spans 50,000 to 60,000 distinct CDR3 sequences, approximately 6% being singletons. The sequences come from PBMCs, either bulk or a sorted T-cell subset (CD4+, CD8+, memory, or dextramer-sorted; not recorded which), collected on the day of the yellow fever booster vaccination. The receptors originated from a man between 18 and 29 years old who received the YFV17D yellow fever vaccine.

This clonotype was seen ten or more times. DNA for the CDR3: TGTGCCAGCAGCTTTCTGGGACTAGCCTATGAGCAGTTCTTC. The encoded protein is CASSFLGLAYEQFF. This sequence joins TRBV7-6 and TRBJ2-1, with TRBD2 matching over 9 bases. V shed 3 bases, J shed 8 bases, and the junction held 5 bases outside the gene matches. This CDR3 contains 14 residues. Germline lookup yields CDR1 SGHVS and CDR2 FNYEAQ.

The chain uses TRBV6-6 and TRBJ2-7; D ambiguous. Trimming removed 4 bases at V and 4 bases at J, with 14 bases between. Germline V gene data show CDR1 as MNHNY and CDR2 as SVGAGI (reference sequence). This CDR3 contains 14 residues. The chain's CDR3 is CASSSQWLRYEQYV. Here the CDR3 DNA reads TGTGCCAGCAGTTCGCAGTGGCTGCGTTACGAGCAGTACGTC.

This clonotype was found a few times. In nucleotides, the CDR3 is TGTGCCAGCAGCTTTTGGGACAGTTTGAACACTGAAGCTTTCTTT. This gives the protein CASSFWDSLNTEAFF. The chain carries TRBV11-2 and TRBJ1-1; 7 bases align to TRBD1. Trimming cost V 3 bases and J 0 bases; bases outside gene matches: 4. The CDR3 covers 15 residues. Germline V gene data show CDR1 as SGHAT and CDR2 as FQNNGV.

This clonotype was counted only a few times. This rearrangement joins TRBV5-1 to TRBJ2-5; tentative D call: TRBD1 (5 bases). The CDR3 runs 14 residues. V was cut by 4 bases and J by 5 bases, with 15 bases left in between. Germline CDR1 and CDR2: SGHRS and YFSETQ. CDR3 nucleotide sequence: TGCGCCAGCAGCCCCGCAGGGATCCGGGAGACCCAGTACTTC. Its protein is CASSPAGIRETQYF.

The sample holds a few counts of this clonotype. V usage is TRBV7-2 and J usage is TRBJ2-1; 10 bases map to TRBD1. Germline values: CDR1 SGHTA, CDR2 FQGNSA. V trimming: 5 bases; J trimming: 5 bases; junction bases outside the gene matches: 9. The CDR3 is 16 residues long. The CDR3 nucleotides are TGTGCCAGCAGCCGCTGGACAGGGGGTCCGGACAATGAGCAGTTCTTC. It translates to CASSRWTGGPDNEQFF.

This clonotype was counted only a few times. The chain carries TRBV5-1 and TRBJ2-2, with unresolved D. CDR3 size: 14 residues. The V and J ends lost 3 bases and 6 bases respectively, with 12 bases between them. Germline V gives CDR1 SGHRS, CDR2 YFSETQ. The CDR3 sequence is CASSYSASAGELFF. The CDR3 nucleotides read TGCGCCAGCAGCTACTCCGCCTCAGCCGGGGAGCTGTTTTTT.

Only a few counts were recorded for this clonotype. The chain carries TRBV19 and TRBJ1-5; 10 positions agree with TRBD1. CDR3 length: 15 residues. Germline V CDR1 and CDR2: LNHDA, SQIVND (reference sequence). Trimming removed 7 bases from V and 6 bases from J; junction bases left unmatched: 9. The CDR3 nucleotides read TGTGCCAGTACCAAGACAGGGGGCTTGCTTCAGCCCCAGCATTTT. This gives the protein CASTKTGGLLQPQHF.

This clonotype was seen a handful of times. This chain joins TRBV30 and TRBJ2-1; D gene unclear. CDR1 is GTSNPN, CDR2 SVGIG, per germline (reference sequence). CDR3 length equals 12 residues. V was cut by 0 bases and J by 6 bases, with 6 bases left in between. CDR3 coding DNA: TGTGCCTGGAGTGTAACGGGCAATGAGCAGTTCTTC. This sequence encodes CAWSVTGNEQFF.

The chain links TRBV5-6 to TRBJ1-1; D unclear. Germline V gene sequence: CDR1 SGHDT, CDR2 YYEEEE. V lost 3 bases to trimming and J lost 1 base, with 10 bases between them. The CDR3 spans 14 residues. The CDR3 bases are TGTGCCAGCAGCTCGGGCCCCGGGAACACTGAAGCTTTCTTT. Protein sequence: CASSSGPGNTEAFF.

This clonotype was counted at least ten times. CDR3 sequence (DNA): TGTGCCAGCAGCTTAGTAGGGGGAACAGATACGCAGTATTTT. This codes for CASSLVGGTDTQYF. The chain recombines TRBV7-9 with TRBJ2-3, with D possibly matching TRBD1 (6 bases). V was cut by 1 base and J by 3 bases, with 8 bases left in between. CDR1 is SEHNR, CDR2 FQNEAQ, per germline (reference sequence). This CDR3 has 14 amino acids.

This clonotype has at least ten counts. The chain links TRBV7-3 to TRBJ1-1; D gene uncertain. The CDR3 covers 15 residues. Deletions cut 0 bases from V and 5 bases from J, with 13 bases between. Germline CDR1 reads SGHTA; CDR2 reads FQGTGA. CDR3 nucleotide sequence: TGTGCCAGCAGCTTAACTTGGCAGTGTATGACTGAAGCTTTCTTT. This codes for CASSLTWQCMTEAFF.

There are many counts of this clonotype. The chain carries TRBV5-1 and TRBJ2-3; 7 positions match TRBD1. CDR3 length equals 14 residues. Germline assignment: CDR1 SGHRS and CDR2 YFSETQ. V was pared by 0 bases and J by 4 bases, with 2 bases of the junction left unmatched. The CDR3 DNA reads TGCGCCAGCAGCTTGGGACAGGGCGCAGATACGCAGTATTTT. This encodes CASSLGQGADTQYF.

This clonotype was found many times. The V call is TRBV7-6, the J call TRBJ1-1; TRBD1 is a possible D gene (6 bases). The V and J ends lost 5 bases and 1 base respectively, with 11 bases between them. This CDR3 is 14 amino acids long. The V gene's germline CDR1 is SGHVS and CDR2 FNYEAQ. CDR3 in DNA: TGTGCCAGCAGCCAGGGGCGGGGGAACACTGAAGCTTTCTTT. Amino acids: CASSQGRGNTEAFF.

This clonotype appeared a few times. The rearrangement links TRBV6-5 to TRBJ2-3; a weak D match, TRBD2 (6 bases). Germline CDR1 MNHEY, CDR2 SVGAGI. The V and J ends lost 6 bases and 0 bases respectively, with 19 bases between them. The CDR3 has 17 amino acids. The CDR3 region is CASRSLGSRSSTDTQYF. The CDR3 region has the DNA TGTGCCAGCAGATCCCTCGGGAGCCGATCTAGCACAGATACGCAGTATTTT.

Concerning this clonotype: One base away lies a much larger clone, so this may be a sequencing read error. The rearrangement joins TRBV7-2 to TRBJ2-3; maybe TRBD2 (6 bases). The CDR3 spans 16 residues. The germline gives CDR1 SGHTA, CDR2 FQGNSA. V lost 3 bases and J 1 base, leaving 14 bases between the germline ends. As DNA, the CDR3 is TGTGCCAGCAGCTTGACCTGGGAGGACGGCACAGATACGCAGTATTTT. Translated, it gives CASSLTWEDGTDTQYF.

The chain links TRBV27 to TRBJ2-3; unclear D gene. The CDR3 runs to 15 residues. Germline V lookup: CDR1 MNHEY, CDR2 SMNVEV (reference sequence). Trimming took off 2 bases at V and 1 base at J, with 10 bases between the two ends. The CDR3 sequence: CASSLGPGGTDTQYF. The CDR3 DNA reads TGTGCCAGCAGTTTAGGGCCGGGCGGCACAGATACGCAGTATTTT.

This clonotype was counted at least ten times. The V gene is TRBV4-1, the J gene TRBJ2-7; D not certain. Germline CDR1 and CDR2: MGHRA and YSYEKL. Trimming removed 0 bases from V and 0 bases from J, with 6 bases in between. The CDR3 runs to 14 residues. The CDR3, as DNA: TGCGCCAGCAGCCAAGAAGGGTCCTCCTACGAGCAGTACTTC. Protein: CASSQEGSSYEQYF.

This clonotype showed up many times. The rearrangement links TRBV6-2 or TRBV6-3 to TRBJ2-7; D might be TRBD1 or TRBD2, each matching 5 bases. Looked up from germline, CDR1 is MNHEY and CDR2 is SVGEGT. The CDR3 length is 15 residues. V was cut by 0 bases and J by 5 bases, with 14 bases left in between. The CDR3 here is CASSYSEAGSDEQYF. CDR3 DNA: TGTGCCAGCAGTTACTCGGAGGCAGGGTCCGACGAGCAGTACTTC.

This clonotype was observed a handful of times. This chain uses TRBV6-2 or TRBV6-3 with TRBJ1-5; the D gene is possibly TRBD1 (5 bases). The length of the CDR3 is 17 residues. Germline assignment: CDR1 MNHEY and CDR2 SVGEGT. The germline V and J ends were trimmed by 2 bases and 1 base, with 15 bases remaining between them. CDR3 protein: CASSYAAGSPSNQPQHF. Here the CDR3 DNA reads TGTGCCAGCAGTTACGCGGCAGGGAGTCCGAGCAATCAGCCCCAGCATTTT.

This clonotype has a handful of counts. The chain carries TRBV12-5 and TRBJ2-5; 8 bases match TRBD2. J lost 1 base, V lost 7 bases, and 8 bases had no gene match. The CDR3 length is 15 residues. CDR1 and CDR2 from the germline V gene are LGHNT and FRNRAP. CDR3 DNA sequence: TGTGCTAGTGCCTCACCTGCGGGGGGCCAAGAGACCCAGTACTTC. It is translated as CASASPAGGQETQYF.

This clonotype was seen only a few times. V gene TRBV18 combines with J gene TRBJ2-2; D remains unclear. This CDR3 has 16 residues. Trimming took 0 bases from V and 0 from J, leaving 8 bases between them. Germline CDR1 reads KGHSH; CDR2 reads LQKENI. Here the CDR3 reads CASSPPLGTNTGELFF. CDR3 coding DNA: TGTGCCAGCTCACCACCGCTAGGGACGAACACCGGGGAGCTGTTTTTT. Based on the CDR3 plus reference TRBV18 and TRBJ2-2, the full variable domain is NAGVMQNPRHLVRRRGQEARLRCSPMKGHSHVYWYRQLPEEGLKFMVYLQKENIIDESGMPKERFSAEFPKEGPSILRIQQVVRGDSAAYFCASSPPLGTNTGELFFGEGSRLTVL.

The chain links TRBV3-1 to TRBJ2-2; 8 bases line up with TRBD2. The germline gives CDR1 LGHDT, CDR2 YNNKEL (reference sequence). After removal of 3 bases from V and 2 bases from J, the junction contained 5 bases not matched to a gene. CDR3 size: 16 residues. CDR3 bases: TGTGCCAGCAGCCAGTATAGCGGGGAAAACACCGGGGAGCTGTTTTTT. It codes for CASSQYSGENTGELFF.

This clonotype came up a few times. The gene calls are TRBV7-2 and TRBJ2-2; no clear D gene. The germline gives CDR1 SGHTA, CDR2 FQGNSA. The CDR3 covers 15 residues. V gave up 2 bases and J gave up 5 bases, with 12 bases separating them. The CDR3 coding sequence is TGTGCCAGCAGCTTAAGCGACAAAGGAACCGGGGAGCTGTTTTTT. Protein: CASSLSDKGTGELFF.